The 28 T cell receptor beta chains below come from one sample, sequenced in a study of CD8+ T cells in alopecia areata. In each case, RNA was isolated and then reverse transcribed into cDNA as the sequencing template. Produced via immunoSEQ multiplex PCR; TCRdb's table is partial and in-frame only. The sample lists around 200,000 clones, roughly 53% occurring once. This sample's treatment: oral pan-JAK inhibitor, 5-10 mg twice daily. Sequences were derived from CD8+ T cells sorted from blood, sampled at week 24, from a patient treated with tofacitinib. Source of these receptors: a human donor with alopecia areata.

CDR3: CASSLKRWGDTQYF. Here the CDR3 DNA reads TGTGCCAGCAGTTTAAAGCGGTGGGGGGATACGCAGTATTTT. V usage is TRBV27 and J usage is TRBJ2-3; D may match TRBD1 or TRBD2 (5 bases each). V lost 2 bases to trimming and J lost 6 bases, with 12 bases between them. Germline V gene sequence: CDR1 MNHEY, CDR2 SMNVEV (reference sequence). The CDR3 length is 14 residues.

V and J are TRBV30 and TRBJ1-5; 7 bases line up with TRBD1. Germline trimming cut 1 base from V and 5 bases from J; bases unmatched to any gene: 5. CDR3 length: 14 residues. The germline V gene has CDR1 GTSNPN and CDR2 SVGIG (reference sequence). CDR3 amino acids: CAWSADRKDQPQHF. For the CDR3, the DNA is TGTGCCTGGAGTGCGGACAGGAAGGATCAGCCCCAGCATTTT.

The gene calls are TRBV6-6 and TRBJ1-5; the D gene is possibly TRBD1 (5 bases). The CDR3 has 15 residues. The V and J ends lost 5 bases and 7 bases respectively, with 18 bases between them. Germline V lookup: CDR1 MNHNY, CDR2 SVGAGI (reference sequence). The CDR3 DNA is TGTGCCAGCAGTATGACAAAGAGGGGTGAGCAGCCCCAGCATTTT. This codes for CASSMTKRGEQPQHF.

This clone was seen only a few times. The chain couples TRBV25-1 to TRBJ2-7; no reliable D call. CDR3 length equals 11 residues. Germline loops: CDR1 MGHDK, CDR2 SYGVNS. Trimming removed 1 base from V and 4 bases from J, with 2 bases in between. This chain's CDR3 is CASSEWYEQYF. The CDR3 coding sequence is TGTGCCAGCAGTGAATGGTACGAGCAGTACTTC.

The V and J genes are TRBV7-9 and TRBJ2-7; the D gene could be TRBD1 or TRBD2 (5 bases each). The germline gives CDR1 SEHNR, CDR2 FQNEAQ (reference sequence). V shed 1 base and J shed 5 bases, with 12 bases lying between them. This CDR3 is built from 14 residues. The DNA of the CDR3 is TGTGCCAGCAGCTTAGAAGGGGTCGGGAACGAGCAGTACTTC. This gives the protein CASSLEGVGNEQYF.

The CDR3: CAWSEVRNTEAFF. The CDR3 DNA follows: TGTGCCTGGAGTGAGGTCAGGAACACTGAAGCTTTCTTT. V and J are TRBV30 and TRBJ1-1, with D unresolved. The CDR3 covers 13 residues. The germline V gene has CDR1 GTSNPN and CDR2 SVGIG (reference sequence). Trimming shortened V by 1 base and J by 1 base, and 7 bases separated the two germline ends.

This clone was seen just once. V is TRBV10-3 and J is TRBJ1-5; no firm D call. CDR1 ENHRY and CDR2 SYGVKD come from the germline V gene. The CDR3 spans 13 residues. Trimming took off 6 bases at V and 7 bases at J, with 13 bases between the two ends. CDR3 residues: CAIRNEEAQPQHF. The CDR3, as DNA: TGTGCCATCAGAAACGAGGAGGCCCAGCCCCAGCATTTT.

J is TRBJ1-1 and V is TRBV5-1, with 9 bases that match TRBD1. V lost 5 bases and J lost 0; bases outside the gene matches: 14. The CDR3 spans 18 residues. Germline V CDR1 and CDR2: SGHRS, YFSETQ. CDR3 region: CASRIEWDRAIMNTEAFF. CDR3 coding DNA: TGCGCCAGCAGGATCGAATGGGACAGGGCAATCATGAACACTGAAGCTTTCTTT.

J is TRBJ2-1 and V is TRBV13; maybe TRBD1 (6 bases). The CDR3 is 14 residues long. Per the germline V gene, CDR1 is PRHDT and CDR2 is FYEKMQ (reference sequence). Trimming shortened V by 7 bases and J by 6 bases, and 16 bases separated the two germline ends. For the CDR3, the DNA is TGTGCCAGCATCCCCCCCCAGGGGCGCAATGAGCAGTTCTTC. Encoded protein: CASIPPQGRNEQFF. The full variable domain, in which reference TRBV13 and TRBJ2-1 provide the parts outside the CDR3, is AAGVIQSPRHLIKEKRETATLKCYPIPRHDTVYWYQQGPGQDPQFLISFYEKMQSDKGSIPDRFSAQQFSDYHSELNMSSLELGDSALYFCASIPPQGRNEQFFGPGTRLTVL.

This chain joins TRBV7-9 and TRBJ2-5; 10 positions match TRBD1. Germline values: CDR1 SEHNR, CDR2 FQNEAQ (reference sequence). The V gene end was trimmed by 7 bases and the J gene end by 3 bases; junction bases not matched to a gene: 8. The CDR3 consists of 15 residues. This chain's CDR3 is CASNHAGTGEETQYF. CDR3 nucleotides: TGTGCCAGCAACCACGCCGGGACAGGGGAAGAGACCCAGTACTTC.

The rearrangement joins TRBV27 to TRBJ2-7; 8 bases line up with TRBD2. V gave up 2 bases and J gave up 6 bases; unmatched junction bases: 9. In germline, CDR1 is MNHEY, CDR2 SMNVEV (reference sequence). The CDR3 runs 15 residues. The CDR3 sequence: CASSLAGGAEGEQYF. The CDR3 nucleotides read TGTGCCAGCAGTTTAGCCGGGGGGGCCGAGGGCGAGCAGTACTTC.

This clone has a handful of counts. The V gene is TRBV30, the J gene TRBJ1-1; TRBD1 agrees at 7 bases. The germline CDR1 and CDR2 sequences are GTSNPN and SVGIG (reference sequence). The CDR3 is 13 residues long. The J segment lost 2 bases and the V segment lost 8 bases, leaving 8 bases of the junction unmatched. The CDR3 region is CAGAQGSNTEAFF. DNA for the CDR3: TGTGCCGGAGCACAGGGGTCAAACACTGAAGCTTTCTTT.

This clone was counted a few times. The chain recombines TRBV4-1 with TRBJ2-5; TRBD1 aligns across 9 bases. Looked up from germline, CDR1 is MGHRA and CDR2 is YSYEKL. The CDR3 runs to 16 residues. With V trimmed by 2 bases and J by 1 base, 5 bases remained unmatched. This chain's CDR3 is CASSQWGQGFQETQYF. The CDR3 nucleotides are TGCGCCAGCAGCCAATGGGGACAGGGATTCCAAGAGACCCAGTACTTC.

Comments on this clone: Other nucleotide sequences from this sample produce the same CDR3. The CDR3 nucleotides read TGTGCCAGCAGCCAGGGAGGCTACAATGAGCAGTTCTTC. This sequence encodes CASSQGGYNEQFF. V usage is TRBV14 and J usage is TRBJ2-1; D possibly corresponds to TRBD2 (6 bases). Germline assignment: CDR1 SGHDN and CDR2 FVKESK. The V end was cut by 3 bases, the J end by 3 bases, with 6 bases between. This CDR3 has 13 residues.

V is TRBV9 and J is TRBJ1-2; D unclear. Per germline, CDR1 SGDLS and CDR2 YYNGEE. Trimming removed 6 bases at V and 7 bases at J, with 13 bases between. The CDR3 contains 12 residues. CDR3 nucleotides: TGTGCCAGCACCAGCCGGGGTACTGGCTACACCTTC. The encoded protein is CASTSRGTGYTF.

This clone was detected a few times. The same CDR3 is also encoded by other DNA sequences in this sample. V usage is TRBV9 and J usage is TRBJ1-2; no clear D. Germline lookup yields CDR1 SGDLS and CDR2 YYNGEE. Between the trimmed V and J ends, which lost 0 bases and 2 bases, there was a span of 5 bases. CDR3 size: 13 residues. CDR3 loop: CASSVESNYGYTF. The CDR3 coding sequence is TGTGCCAGCAGCGTAGAATCAAACTATGGCTACACCTTC.

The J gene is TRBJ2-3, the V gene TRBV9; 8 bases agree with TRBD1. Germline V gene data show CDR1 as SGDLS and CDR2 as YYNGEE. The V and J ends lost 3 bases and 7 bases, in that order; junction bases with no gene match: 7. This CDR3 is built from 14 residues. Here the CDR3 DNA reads TGTGCCAGCAGCGGGGCAGGGGGCGTCTATACGCAGTATTTT. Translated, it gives CASSGAGGVYTQYF.

The CDR3 region has the DNA TGTGCCAGCAGCTTAGTCGGGGGGGACACTGAAGCTTTCTTT. Its protein is CASSLVGGDTEAFF. The V gene is TRBV7-9, the J gene TRBJ1-1, with a possible D match to TRBD1 (5 bases). The CDR3 extends over 14 amino acids. V was pared by 1 base and J by 3 bases, with 9 bases between. Germline CDR1 SEHNR, CDR2 FQNEAQ (reference sequence).

As DNA, the CDR3 is TGTGCCTGCTCGGGGACAGGGGTATATGGCTACACCTTC. Its translation is CACSGTGVYGYTF. The rearrangement links TRBV30 to TRBJ1-2, with TRBD1 matching over 10 bases. J gave up 5 bases and V 6 bases, and 6 bases lay outside the gene matches. Germline CDR1 reads GTSNPN; CDR2 reads SVGIG (reference sequence). The CDR3 consists of 13 residues.

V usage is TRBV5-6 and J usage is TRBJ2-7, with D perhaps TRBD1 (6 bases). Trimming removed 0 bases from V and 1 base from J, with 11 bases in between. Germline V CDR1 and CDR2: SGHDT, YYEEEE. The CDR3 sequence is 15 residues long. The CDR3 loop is CASSLGQGLSYEQYF. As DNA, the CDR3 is TGTGCCAGCAGCTTGGGCCAGGGGCTATCCTACGAGCAGTACTTC.

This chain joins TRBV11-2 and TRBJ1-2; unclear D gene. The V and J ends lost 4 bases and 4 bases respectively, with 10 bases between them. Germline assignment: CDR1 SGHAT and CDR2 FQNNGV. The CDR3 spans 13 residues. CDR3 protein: CASSSDLTYGYTF. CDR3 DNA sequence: TGTGCCAGCAGCTCGGACTTAACCTATGGCTACACCTTC.

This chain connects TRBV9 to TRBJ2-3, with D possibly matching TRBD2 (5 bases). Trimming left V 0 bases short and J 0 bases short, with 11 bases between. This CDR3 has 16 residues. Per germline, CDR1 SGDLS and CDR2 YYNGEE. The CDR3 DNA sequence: TGTGCCAGCAGCGTAGCGGGGAGCACTAGCACAGATACGCAGTATTTT. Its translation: CASSVAGSTSTDTQYF.

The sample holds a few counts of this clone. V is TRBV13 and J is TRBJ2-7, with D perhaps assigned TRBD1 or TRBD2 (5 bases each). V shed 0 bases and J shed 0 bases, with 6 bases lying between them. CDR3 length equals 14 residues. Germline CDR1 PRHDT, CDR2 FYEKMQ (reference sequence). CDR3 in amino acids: CASSLGGASYEQYF. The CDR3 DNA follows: TGTGCCAGCAGCTTAGGCGGGGCCTCCTACGAGCAGTACTTC.

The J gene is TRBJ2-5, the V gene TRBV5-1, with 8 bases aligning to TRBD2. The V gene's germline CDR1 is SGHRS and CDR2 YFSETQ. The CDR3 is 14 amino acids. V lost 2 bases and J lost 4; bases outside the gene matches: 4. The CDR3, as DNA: TGCGCCAGCAGCTTCCGGGGACTAGGAGAGACCCAGTACTTC. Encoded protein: CASSFRGLGETQYF.

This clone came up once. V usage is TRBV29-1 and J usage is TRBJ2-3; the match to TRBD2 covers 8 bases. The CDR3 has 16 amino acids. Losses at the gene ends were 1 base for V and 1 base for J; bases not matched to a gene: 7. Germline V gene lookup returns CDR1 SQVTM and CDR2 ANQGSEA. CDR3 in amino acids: CSVEGGRAGGTDTQYF. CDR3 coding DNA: TGCAGCGTTGAAGGTGGTCGAGCGGGGGGCACAGATACGCAGTATTTT.

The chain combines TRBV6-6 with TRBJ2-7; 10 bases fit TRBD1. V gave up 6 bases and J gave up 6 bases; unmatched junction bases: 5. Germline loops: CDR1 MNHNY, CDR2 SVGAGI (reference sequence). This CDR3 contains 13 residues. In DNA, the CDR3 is TGTGCCAGCAGCCCCGGACAGGGGGGCGAGCAGTACTTC. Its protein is CASSPGQGGEQYF.

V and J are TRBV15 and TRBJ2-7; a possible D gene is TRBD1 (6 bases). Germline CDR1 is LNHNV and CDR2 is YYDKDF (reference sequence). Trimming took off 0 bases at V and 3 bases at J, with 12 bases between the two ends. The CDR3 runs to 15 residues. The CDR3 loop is CATSREAGANYEQYF. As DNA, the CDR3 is TGTGCCACCAGCAGAGAGGCAGGGGCGAACTACGAGCAGTACTTC.

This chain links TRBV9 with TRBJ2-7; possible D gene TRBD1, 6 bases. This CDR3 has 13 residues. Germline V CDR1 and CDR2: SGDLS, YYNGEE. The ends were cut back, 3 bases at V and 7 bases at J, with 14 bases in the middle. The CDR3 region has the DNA TGTGCCAGCAGCGCCGGACAGCCGGGAGAGCAGTACTTC. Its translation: CASSAGQPGEQYF.